This TCR beta chain was obtained from a study of blood T cell repertoires in COVID-19. TCRdb's copy holds only in-frame clones and misses some; the assay was immunoSEQ multiplex PCR. Among 120,000 or so clones, about 88% were seen once, and the ten largest hold approximately 1%. Germline lookup yields CDR1 SGDLS and CDR2 YYNGEE. The V and J ends lost 4 bases and 9 bases respectively, with 14 bases between them. This CDR3 contains 13 residues. The chain couples TRBV9 to TRBJ2-1, with a weak D call TRBD2 (6 bases). The sequence derives from a woman of 80 years or more with acute or convalescent COVID-19. Sequenced input: peripheral blood. The CDR3 here is CASSSGGSGEQFF. The DNA of the CDR3 is TGTGCCAGCAGCTCTGGGGGTAGCGGTGAGCAGTTCTTC.